Listed here is a single T cell receptor beta chain. Germline CDR1 reads SQVTM; CDR2 reads ANQGSEA. The CDR3 has 12 amino acids. This sample's time point: persistent/refractory GD, antithyroid drugs over 5 years with positive TRAb. Generation of the TCR library employed RNA extracted from PBMCs. The entry originates in a study of regulatory T cells in long-lasting Graves disease. Construction of TCR beta libraries relied on iRepertoire HTBI primers and on Arm-PCR targeting CDR3 regions. TCRdb reprocessed the multiplex PCR reads with MiXCR, giving one entry per CDR3 protein. The sample records around 510,000 distinct CDR3 sequences, around 20% being singletons.

V usage is TRBV29-1 and J usage is TRBJ2-3, with 7 bases fitting TRBD1. This material consisted of peripheral blood mononuclear cells (PBMCs), taken when the disease was refractory, from a patient treated with antithyroid drugs. This clonotype originated in a female donor with Graves disease. CDR3 in DNA: TGCAGTGCTAACGGACAGGCAGATACGCAGTATTTT. Its translation: CSANGQADTQYF.